The rows below give T cell receptor beta chains drawn from one sample of a study of CD8+ T cells in alopecia areata. The assay was immunoSEQ multiplex PCR, and TCRdb's table has in-frame clones only and misses some. The sample lists 70,000 or so clones; roughly 28% were seen once. This specimen consisted of CD8+ T cells sorted from blood, obtained at week 4, from a patient treated with tofacitinib. The receptor source for this set is a human donor with alopecia areata. Both conserved end residues are part of each CDR3. A D gene is named only where the DNA matches it firmly. Clone size appears in some rows only: once, few, many, or a class for an expanded clone.

>TRBV4-1|TRBD2|NA|TRBJ2-3
TGCGCCAGCAGCTACCGGACTAGCGGCACAGATACGCAGTATTTT
CASSYRTSGTDTQYF
>TRBV29-1|TRBD1|NA|TRBJ1-2
TGCAGCGCCCTGACAGGGGGCGATGGCTACACCTTC
CSALTGGDGYTF
>TRBV13|TRBD1|once|TRBJ1-3
TGTGCCAGCAGCCCCCTGACAGGGGTCGCATCTGGAAACACCATATATTTT
CASSPLTGVASGNTIYF
>TRBV29-1|NA|few|TRBJ1-2
TGCAGCGTTCCTGGCCGGGGGGGCTACACCTTC
CSVPGRGGYTF
>TRBV4-1|TRBD2|NA|TRBJ2-5
TGCGCCAGCAGCCCCTATCGGACTAGCGGGAACCAAGAGACCCAGTACTTC
CASSPYRTSGNQETQYF
>TRBV9|TRBD1|NA|TRBJ2-1
TGTGCCAGCGAGGGGGGACAGGGGTGGAATGAGCAGTTCTTC
CASEGGQGWNEQFF
>TRBV5-1|NA|many|TRBJ2-4
TGCGCCAGCAGCCCTCGGACAGACTTTAACATTCAGTACTTC
CASSPRTDFNIQYF
>TRBV25-1|TRBD1|many|TRBJ1-2
TGTGCCAGCAGTGGAGGACAGGGCGATGGCTACACCTTC
CASSGGQGDGYTF
>TRBV29-1|NA|many|TRBJ2-7
TGCAGCGCTTTGACGGGGGCTGCCTACGAGCAGTACTTC
CSALTGAAYEQYF
>TRBV11-2|NA|NA|TRBJ1-1
TGTGCCAGCAGCTTGGGGTTCTCCCTAGCAAACACTGAAGCTTTCTTT
CASSLGFSLANTEAFF
>TRBV13|NA|few|TRBJ2-2
TGTGCCAGCAGCTTGGTTAGAGGCACCGGGGAGCTGTTTTTT
CASSLVRGTGELFF
>TRBV2|NA|few|TRBJ2-5
TGTGCCAGCAGTGAGAGCGGCCAAGAGACCCAGTACTTC
CASSESGQETQYF
>TRBV28|NA|NA|TRBJ1-3
TGTGCCAGCAGTCTGGTCCAGGGACAATCCTCTGGAAACACCATATATTTT
CASSLVQGQSSGNTIYF
>TRBV29-1|TRBD1|few|TRBJ2-5
TGCAGCGTTGGCGGTCAGGGGGCACTCTTGGGGCAAGAGACCCAGTACTTC
CSVGGQGALLGQETQYF
>TRBV29-1|NA|NA|TRBJ2-7
TGCAGCGTTGAAACAAGGAGTTCCTACGAGCAGTACTTC
CSVETRSSYEQYF
>TRBV19|NA|NA|TRBJ1-1
TGTGCCAGTAGTATGTTATCGGGTGAAGCTTTCTTT
CASSMLSGEAFF
>TRBV5-4|TRBD1|NA|TRBJ1-1
TGTGCCAGCAGCTTGTGGGTCAGGGGGAGTTTTTGGGACACTGAAGCTTTCTTT
CASSLWVRGSFWDTEAFF
>TRBV29-1|TRBD2|once|TRBJ2-1
TGCAGCGTTGAAGGACTAGCGGGAGACGATGAGCAGTTCTTC
CSVEGLAGDDEQFF
>TRBV27|TRBD2|NA|TRBJ2-7
TGTGCCAGCAGCCAGCGGGGGGGCGGCAACTACGAGCAGTACTTC
CASSQRGGGNYEQYF
>TRBV11-2|TRBD1|few|TRBJ2-7
TGTGCCAGCCTCTACCAGGGGGACAGACACGAGCAGTACTTC
CASLYQGDRHEQYF
>TRBV5-4|TRBD2|NA|TRBJ2-5
TGTGCCAGCAGCTTGACTAGCGGAGAGCGGGCGACCCAGTACTTC
CASSLTSGERATQYF
>TRBV29-1|NA|NA|TRBJ1-1
TGCAGCGCCTTCGGGACACTTGGTGAAGCTTTCTTT
CSAFGTLGEAFF
>TRBV5-1|NA|few|TRBJ2-7
TGCGCCAGCAGCTCGGGGGGCTTCTACGAGCAGTACTTC
CASSSGGFYEQYF
>TRBV10-3|NA|NA|TRBJ1-2
TGTGCCATCAGTGGGGCAGCCCCTAACTATGGCTACACCTTC
CAISGAAPNYGYTF
>TRBV5-1|NA|NA|TRBJ1-1
TGCGCCAGCAGCTTGAATCTGGGGGCGGTCACTGAAGCTTTCTTT
CASSLNLGAVTEAFF
>TRBV5-1|NA|few|TRBJ2-3
TGCGCCAGCAGCTTTGAAGGGCCCGGAGATACGCAGTATTTT
CASSFEGPGDTQYF
>TRBV29-1|TRBD1|NA|TRBJ2-7
TGCAGCGTTGGGGGGACAGGACATTCCTACGAGCAGTACTTC
CSVGGTGHSYEQYF
>TRBV4-1|TRBD2|NA|TRBJ2-7
TGCGCCAGCAGCCAAGCTGGGACTAGAAACCCCTACGAGCAGTACTTC
CASSQAGTRNPYEQYF
>TRBV29-1|NA|NA|TRBJ1-2
TGCAGCGTTCCTCGTCCCGAGGGGGGCTACACCTTC
CSVPRPEGGYTF
>TRBV14|NA|NA|TRBJ2-5
TGTGCCAGCAGCCATGGCGTCAGGGAGACCCAGTACTTC
CASSHGVRETQYF
>TRBV27|NA|few|TRBJ2-1
TGTGCCAGCAGTTTATCCCGGGTGAATGAGCAGTTCTTC
CASSLSRVNEQFF
>TRBV2|TRBD2|few|TRBJ2-2
TGTGCCAGCAGATGGACTAGCGGGAGTCCGAACACCGGGGAGCTGTTTTTT
CASRWTSGSPNTGELFF
>TRBV6-5|TRBD2|NA|TRBJ2-3
TGTGCCAGCAGTGCGGGAGGTGTCACAGATACGCAGTATTTT
CASSAGGVTDTQYF
>TRBV11-2|TRBD2|NA|TRBJ2-3
TGTGCCAGCAGCTTAGGAGTTAGCGGGATCACAGATACGCAGTATTTT
CASSLGVSGITDTQYF
>TRBV29-1|NA|NA|TRBJ2-2
TGCAGCGTTGTGGGGGCCGGGGAGCTGTTTTTT
CSVVGAGELFF
>TRBV29-1|TRBD2|NA|TRBJ2-5
TGCAGCGTTGTAGGCGGGGGGGCCCAAGAGACCCAGTACTTC
CSVVGGGAQETQYF
>TRBV6-5|NA|NA|TRBJ1-1
TGTGCCAGCAGTTACAGCAGGGTAGGGAGCACTGAAGCTTTCTTT
CASSYSRVGSTEAFF
>TRBV6-5|TRBD1|NA|TRBJ2-7
TGTGCCAGCAGTTGGGGGGACCCGGGACAGGGCTACGAGCAGTACTTC
CASSWGDPGQGYEQYF
>TRBV7-9|NA|NA|TRBJ2-1
TGTGCCAGCAGCTTAGGGACTGAGCAGTTCTTC
CASSLGTEQFF
>TRBV7-9|NA|NA|TRBJ1-5
TGTGCCAGCACCCACGGTAGTCAGCCCCAGCATTTT
CASTHGSQPQHF
>TRBV29-1|NA|few|TRBJ2-1
TGCAGCGTTTGGGTGGCTCATGAGCAGTTCTTC
CSVWVAHEQFF
>TRBV2|TRBD1|NA|TRBJ1-1
TGTGCCAGCAGTGCGGGACAGGGGCTCACTGAAGCTTTCTTT
CASSAGQGLTEAFF
>TRBV30|NA|NA|TRBJ2-1
TGTGCCTGGGGTCGAGAAAGCTCCTACAATGAGCAGTTCTTC
CAWGRESSYNEQFF
>TRBV29-1|NA|NA|TRBJ2-3
TGCAGCGGAGTTATGGGTTCAAACACAGATACGCAGTATTTT
CSGVMGSNTDTQYF
>TRBV29-1|TRBD2|NA|TRBJ2-7
TGCAGCGCTACTAGCGGGAGGGCCTACGAGCAGTACTTC
CSATSGRAYEQYF
>TRBV19|NA|NA|TRBJ2-3
TGTGCCAGTAGCCACGGACAGCTAGGGTCTTCAGATACGCAGTATTTT
CASSHGQLGSSDTQYF
>TRBV4-1|TRBD2|NA|TRBJ2-7
TGCGCCAGCAGCCACATCGGCAGCGGGAGTTCCTACGAGCAGTACTTC
CASSHIGSGSSYEQYF
>TRBV29-1|NA|NA|TRBJ2-7
TGCAGCGTTGAAGATCCCCACTCCGAGCAGTACTTC
CSVEDPHSEQYF
>TRBV11-2|TRBD2|few|TRBJ2-3
TGTGCCAGCAGCTTAGGGTCAATGGCGGGAGCAGATACGCAGTATTTT
CASSLGSMAGADTQYF
>TRBV29-1|NA|NA|TRBJ2-7
TGCAGCGTTGTGATAGCGGAGACCTACGAGCAGTACTTC
CSVVIAETYEQYF
>TRBV14|NA|once|TRBJ1-2
TGTGCCAGCAGCCAAGGCGGCAACTATGGCTACACCTTC
CASSQGGNYGYTF
>TRBV25-1|NA|NA|TRBJ2-6
TGTGCCAGCAGCACTTCACAGGGGAGGAGGGTCCTGACTTTC
CASSTSQGRRVLTF
>TRBV5-1|TRBD2|NA|TRBJ2-6
TGCGCCAGCAGCTTGTTTCTAGCGGGAGTATCTGGGGCCAACGTCCTGACTTTC
CASSLFLAGVSGANVLTF
>TRBV6-5|NA|NA|TRBJ2-2
TGTGCCACCTGGGCCGGGGAGCTGTTTTTT
CATWAGELFF